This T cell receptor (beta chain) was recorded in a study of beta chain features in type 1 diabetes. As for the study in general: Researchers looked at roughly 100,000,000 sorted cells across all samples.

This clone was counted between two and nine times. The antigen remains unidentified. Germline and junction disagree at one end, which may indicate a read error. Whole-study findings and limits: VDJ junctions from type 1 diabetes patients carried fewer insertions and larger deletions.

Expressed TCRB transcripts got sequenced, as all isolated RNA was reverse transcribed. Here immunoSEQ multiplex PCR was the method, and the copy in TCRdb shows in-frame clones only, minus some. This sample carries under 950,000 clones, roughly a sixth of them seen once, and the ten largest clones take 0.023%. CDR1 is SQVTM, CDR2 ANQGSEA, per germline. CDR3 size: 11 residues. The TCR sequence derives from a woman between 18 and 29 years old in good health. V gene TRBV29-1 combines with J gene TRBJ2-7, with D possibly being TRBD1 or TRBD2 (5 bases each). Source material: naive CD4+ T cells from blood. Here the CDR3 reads CSVAPRDPENF. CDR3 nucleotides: TGCAGCGTTGCCCCGAGGGACCCGGAGAACTTC.